The clone carrying this TCR beta chain was seen a single time. This specimen comes from a study of shared clonotypes between healthy human individuals. Naivety among CD8 cells was defined by CD45RO negativity and positive CCR7 selection, thereby excluding terminally differentiated effector memory CD45RA+ cells. Libraries were prepared by immunoSEQ multiplex PCR; TCRdb keeps only in-frame clonotypes and omits some of them. The repertoire holds some 1,900,000 clones, with approximately 94% as singletons. V dropped 4 bases and J dropped 6 bases, with 16 bases sitting between them. CDR1 is LNHDA and CDR2 is SQIVND in the germline V gene (reference sequence). The length of the CDR3 is 15 residues.

The V gene is TRBV19, the J gene TRBJ1-5; possibly TRBD1 for D (5 bases). The material sequenced was naive CD8+ T cells sorted from blood. This TCR was recovered from a man younger than 30 in good health. The CDR3 coding sequence is TGTGCCAGTAGTACCCGGGACGATTTTACTCAGCCCCAGCATTTT. The encoded protein is CASSTRDDFTQPQHF.